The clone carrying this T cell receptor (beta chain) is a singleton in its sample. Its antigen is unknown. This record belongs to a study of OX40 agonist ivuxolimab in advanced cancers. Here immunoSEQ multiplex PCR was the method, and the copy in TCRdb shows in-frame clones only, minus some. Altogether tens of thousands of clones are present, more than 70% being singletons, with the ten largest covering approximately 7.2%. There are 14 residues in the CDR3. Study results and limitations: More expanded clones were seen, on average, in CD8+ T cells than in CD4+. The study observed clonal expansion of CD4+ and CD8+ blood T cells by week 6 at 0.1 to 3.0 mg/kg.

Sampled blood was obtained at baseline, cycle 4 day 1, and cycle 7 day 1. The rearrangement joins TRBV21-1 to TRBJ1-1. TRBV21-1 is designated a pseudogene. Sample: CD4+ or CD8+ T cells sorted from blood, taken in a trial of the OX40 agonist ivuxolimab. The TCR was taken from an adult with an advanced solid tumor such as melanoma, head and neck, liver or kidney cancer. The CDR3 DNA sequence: TGTGCCAGCAGCCCCCGGACGGACGACACTGAAGCTTTCTTT. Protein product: CASSPRTDDTEAFF.